These 5 T cell receptor beta chains share one sample of origin, sequenced in a study of blood T cells in healthy people across ages. Alongside a J-beta primer mix, a sample-barcoded 5' primer served in a second PCR lasting roughly 6 to 11 cycles. TCRdb called the 5' RACE reads again in MiXCR, with one record for every CDR3 protein. The profile shows approximately 900,000 distinct CDR3 sequences, 25% to 35% of them singletons. These data also formed part of another study, on T cells of mothers and their children.

Input material: blood. The origin of the receptors is a middle-aged woman in good health.

The table lists this clonotype with many counts. The gene calls are TRBV20-1 and TRBJ1-2; no firm D call. Germline values: CDR1 DFQATT, CDR2 SNEGSKA (reference sequence). The V gene lost 5 bases and the J gene lost 4 bases, with 11 bases spanning the gap. CDR3 length: 12 amino acids. As DNA, the CDR3 is TGCAGTGCTGAGAGGAGGAGCTATGGCTACACCTTC. It encodes CSAERRSYGYTF.

The chain uses TRBV10-3 and TRBJ2-5; D remains ambiguous. The germline gives CDR1 ENHRY, CDR2 SYGVKD. The CDR3 covers 14 residues. V lost 6 bases and J lost 2, with 13 bases in between. The CDR3 coding sequence is TGTGCCATCAGGGGAACAAGGGAACAAGAGACCCAGTACTTC. This translates into CAIRGTREQETQYF.

The J gene is TRBJ2-1, the V gene TRBV29-1; 9 bases line up with TRBD1. This CDR3 comprises 14 residues. Germline V CDR1 and CDR2: SQVTM, ANQGSEA. Losses at the gene ends were 4 bases for V and 4 bases for J; bases not matched to a gene: 5. The CDR3 coding sequence is TGCAGCGTTGGGGGGACAGGGCTGTACAATGAGCAGTTCTTC. This encodes CSVGGTGLYNEQFF.

This clonotype was counted between two and nine times. Mismatch with germline at one junction end may stem from a read error. This chain joins TRBV7-9 and TRBJ2-2; TRBD1 aligns across 8 bases. The CDR3 totals 15 residues. CDR1 SEHNR and CDR2 FQNEAQ come from the germline V gene (reference sequence). The CDR3 nucleotides read TGTGCTAGCAGCGGACAGGGCCTTGGGACCGGGGAGCTGTTTTTT. Its translation is CASSGQGLGTGELFF. The entire variable domain, with the rest obtained from reference TRBV7-9 and TRBJ2-2, is as follows: DTGVSQNPRHKITKRGQNVTFRCDPISEHNRLYWYRQTLGQGPEFLTYFQNEAQLEKSRLLSDRFSAERPKGSFSTLEIQRTEQGDSAMYLCASSGQGLGTGELFFGEGSRLTVL.

The V and J genes are TRBV24-1 and TRBJ2-2; D possibly matches TRBD1 or TRBD2 (5 bases each). V gave up 4 bases and J gave up 6 bases, with 17 bases separating them. The germline V gene encodes CDR1 KGHDR and CDR2 SFDVKD. The CDR3 covers 16 residues. The CDR3 protein is CATSDTGTGKPGELFF. CDR3 sequence (DNA): TGTGCCACCAGTGACACGGGGACGGGGAAGCCCGGGGAGCTGTTTTTT.